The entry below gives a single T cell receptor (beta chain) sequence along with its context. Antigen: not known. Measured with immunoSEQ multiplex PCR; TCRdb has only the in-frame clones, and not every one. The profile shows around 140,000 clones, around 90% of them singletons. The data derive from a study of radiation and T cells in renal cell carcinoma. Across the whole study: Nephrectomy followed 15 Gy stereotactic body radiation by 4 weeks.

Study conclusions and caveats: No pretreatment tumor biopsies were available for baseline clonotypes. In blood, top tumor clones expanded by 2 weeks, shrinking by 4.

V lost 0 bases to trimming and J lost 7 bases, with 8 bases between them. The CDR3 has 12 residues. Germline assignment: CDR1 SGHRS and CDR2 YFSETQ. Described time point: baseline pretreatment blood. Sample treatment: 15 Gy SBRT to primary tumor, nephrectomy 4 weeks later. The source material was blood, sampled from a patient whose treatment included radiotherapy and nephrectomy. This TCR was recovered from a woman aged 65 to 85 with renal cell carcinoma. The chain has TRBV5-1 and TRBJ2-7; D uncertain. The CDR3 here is CASSLDFREQYF. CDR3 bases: TGCGCCAGCAGCTTGGACTTCCGGGAGCAGTACTTC. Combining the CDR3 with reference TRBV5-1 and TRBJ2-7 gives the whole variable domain KAGVTQTPRYLIKTRGQQVTLSCSPISGHRSVSWYQQTPGQGLQFLFEYFSETQRNKGNFPGRFSGRQFSNSRSEMNVSTLELGDSALYLCASSLDFREQYFGPGTRLTVT.